The 13 T cell receptor beta chains given below trace back to one sample, sequenced in a study of cytomegalovirus exposure and HLA in healthy donors. With 60 Vbeta and 13 Jbeta primers, the PCR was carried out. Assay: immunoSEQ multiplex PCR; the TCRdb copy retains only in-frame clones and omits some. Seen here are more than 140,000 clones, over 75% observed once, and the top ten hold about 5%. The material sequenced was PBMCs. The receptors come from a man in his thirties or forties in good health and CMV-seropositive.

The chain employs TRBV28 and TRBJ1-1, with D hard to call. Trimming took off 2 bases at V and 6 bases at J, with 13 bases between the two ends. Germline assignment: CDR1 MDHEN and CDR2 SYDVKM. The CDR3 spans 14 residues. The CDR3 sequence: CASSLRPRGAEAFF. The DNA of the CDR3 is TGTGCCAGCAGTTTACGGCCCCGGGGAGCTGAAGCTTTCTTT.

The chain uses TRBV7-6 and TRBJ2-1, with TRBD2 matching over 11 bases. The CDR3 sequence is 15 residues long. Germline CDR1 reads SGHVS; CDR2 reads FNYEAQ. The V and J ends lost 5 bases and 8 bases, in that order; junction bases with no gene match: 8. The CDR3 DNA is TGTGCCAGCAGCCCCCTAGCGGGGGGCCAGGATGAGCAGTTCTTC. Its protein product is CASSPLAGGQDEQFF.

CDR3 loop: CASSLDVSGSRDIQYF. CDR3 bases: TGTGCCAGCAGCTTAGACGTTAGCGGGAGTAGGGACATTCAGTACTTC. The rearrangement uses TRBV7-9 and TRBJ2-4; TRBD2 matches 9 bases. The germline gives CDR1 SEHNR, CDR2 FQNEAQ (reference sequence). Trimming removed 1 base from V and 8 bases from J; junction bases left unmatched: 9. This CDR3 comprises 16 residues.

This clone was detected only once. J is TRBJ1-2 and V is TRBV7-9, with D hard to call. Per the germline V gene, CDR1 is SEHNR and CDR2 is FQNEAQ (reference sequence). The CDR3 is 16 amino acids. V shed 6 bases and J shed 3 bases, with 20 bases lying between them. The DNA of the CDR3 is TGTGCCAGCAGACCTAACAGCCGGAGGGCCGACTATGGCTACACCTTC. Translation: CASRPNSRRADYGYTF.

This clone was counted once. CDR3 in amino acids: CSVATTTFEQYF. CDR3 nucleotides: TGCAGCGTAGCGACTACCACGTTCGAGCAGTACTTC. The chain couples TRBV29-1 to TRBJ2-5; perhaps TRBD2 as D (5 bases). Gene TRBJ2-7 matches the end of the DNA better, so the J call may be wrong. This CDR3 comprises 12 residues. In germline, CDR1 is SQVTM, CDR2 ANQGSEA.

This chain uses TRBV2 with TRBJ1-2, with 11 bases identical to TRBD1. Losses at the gene ends were 2 bases for V and 5 bases for J; bases not matched to a gene: 7. Germline V gene data show CDR1 as SNHLY and CDR2 as FYNNEI. CDR3 size: 16 residues. The DNA of the CDR3 is TGTGCCAGCAGTGAATTGGGGACAGGGGGAGATTATGGCTACACCTTC. Amino acids: CASSELGTGGDYGYTF.

The CDR3 sequence is CASSLQPQGAGANVLTF. CDR3 bases: TGTGCCAGCAGTCTACAACCCCAGGGGGCCGGGGCCAACGTCCTGACTTTC. This chain links TRBV28 with TRBJ2-6; 8 positions match TRBD1. Germline V CDR1 and CDR2: MDHEN, SYDVKM. V shed 5 bases, J shed 4 bases, and the junction held 10 bases outside the gene matches. The CDR3 has 17 residues.

The gene calls are TRBV5-4 and TRBJ1-3; 9 bases line up with TRBD1. The CDR3 is 15 amino acids. After removal of 4 bases from V and 3 bases from J, the junction contained 5 bases not matched to a gene. The germline CDR1 and CDR2 sequences are SGHNT and YYREEE (reference sequence). CDR3 region: CASSLDRGRGNTIYF. The CDR3 nucleotides are TGTGCCAGCAGCCTGGACAGGGGCCGTGGAAACACCATATATTTT.

The rearrangement joins TRBV27 to TRBJ2-6; a possible D gene is TRBD1 (6 bases). The CDR3 loop spans 15 amino acids. Deletions cut 6 bases from V and 5 bases from J, with 14 bases between. Per the germline V gene, CDR1 is MNHEY and CDR2 is SMNVEV (reference sequence). The CDR3 loop reads CASRENRVWANVLTF. Here the CDR3 DNA reads TGTGCCAGCAGGGAGAACAGGGTTTGGGCCAACGTCCTGACTTTC.

Regarding this clone: An end of the junction differs from the germline gene, which may be a read error. The rearrangement joins TRBV7-9 to TRBJ2-7, with D unclear. Germline values: CDR1 SEHNR, CDR2 FQNEAQ (reference sequence). The CDR3 extends over 14 amino acids. DNA of the CDR3: TGTACCAGCAGCTTTGACTCGCTATACTACGAGCAGTACTTC. Its translation is CTSSFDSLYYEQYF.

The CDR3 coding sequence is TGCAGCGGGTTAGGACAGAATGAAAAACTGTTTTTT. It translates to CSGLGQNEKLFF. The V and J genes are TRBV29-1 and TRBJ1-4, with D perhaps matching TRBD1 (6 bases). The ends were cut back, 7 bases at V and 5 bases at J, with 11 bases in the middle. Germline CDR1 and CDR2: SQVTM and ANQGSEA. CDR3 length: 12 amino acids.

The chain uses TRBV5-4 and TRBJ2-3; 9 nucleotides line up with TRBD2. The CDR3 is made up of 15 amino acids. V shed 0 bases and J 11 bases; nucleotides not matched to a gene: 10. Germline CDR1 reads SGHNT; CDR2 reads YYREEE (reference sequence). This CDR3 is CASSLGGTSPAGQYF. In nucleotides, the CDR3 is TGTGCCAGCAGCTTGGGAGGGACTAGCCCCGCGGGGCAGTATTTT. Full variable domain (missing parts from reference TRBV5-4 and TRBJ2-3): ETGVTQSPTHLIKTRGQQVTLRCSSQSGHNTVSWYQQALGQGPQFIFQYYREEENGRGNFPPRFSGLQFPNYSSELNVNALELDDSALYLCASSLGGTSPAGQYFGPGTRLTVL.

The chain uses TRBV4-3 and TRBJ2-6, with TRBD2 identical over 7 bases. V was clipped by 3 bases and J by 0 bases; unmatched bases: 8. The CDR3 length is 18 residues. The V gene's germline CDR1 is LGHNA and CDR2 YSLEER. The CDR3 DNA sequence: TGCGCCAGCAGCCATGGAGTGGGGGGGATCTCTGGGGCCAACGTCCTGACTTTC. It translates to CASSHGVGGISGANVLTF.